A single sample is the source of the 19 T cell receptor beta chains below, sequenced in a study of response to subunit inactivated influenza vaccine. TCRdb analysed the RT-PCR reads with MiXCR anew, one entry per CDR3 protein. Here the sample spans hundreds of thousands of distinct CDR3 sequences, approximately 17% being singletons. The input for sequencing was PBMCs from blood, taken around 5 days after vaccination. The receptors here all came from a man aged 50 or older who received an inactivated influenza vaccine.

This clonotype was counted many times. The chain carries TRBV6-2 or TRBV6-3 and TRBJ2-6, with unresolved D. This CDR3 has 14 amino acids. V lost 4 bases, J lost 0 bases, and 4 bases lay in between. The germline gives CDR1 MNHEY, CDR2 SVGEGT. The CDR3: CASSWFSGANVLTF. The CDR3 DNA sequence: TGTGCCAGCAGTTGGTTCTCTGGGGCCAACGTCCTGACTTTC.

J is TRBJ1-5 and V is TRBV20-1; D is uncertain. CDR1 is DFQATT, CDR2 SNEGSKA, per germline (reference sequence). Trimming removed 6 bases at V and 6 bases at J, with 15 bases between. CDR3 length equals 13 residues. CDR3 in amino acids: CSAPEAGGQPQHF. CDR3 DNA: TGCAGTGCCCCGGAGGCGGGCGGTCAGCCCCAGCATTTT.

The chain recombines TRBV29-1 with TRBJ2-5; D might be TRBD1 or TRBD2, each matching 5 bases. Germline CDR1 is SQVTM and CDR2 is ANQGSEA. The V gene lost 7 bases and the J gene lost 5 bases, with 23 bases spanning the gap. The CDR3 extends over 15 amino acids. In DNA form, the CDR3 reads TGCAGCGGGACCTATGGGGACGGGTTGGCGGAGACCCAGTACTTC. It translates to CSGTYGDGLAETQYF.

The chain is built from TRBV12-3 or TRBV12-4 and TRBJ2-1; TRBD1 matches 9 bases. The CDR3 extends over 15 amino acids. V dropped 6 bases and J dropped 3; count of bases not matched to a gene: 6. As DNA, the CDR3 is TGTGCCAGCAGCGTACAGGGGGCCAACTACAATGAGCAGTTCTTC. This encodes CASSVQGANYNEQFF.

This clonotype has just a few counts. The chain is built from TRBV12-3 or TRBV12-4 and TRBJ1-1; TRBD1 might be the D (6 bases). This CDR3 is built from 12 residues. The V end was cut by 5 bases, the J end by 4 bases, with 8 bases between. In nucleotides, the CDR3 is TGTGCCAGCAGTACAGGGTCCACTGAAGCTTTCTTT. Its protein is CASSTGSTEAFF.

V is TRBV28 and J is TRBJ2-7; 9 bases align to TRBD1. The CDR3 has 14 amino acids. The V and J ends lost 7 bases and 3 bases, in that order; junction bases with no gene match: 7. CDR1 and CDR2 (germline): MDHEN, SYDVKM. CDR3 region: CASIPGQGYYEQYF. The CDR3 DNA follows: TGTGCCAGCATCCCGGGACAGGGCTACTACGAGCAGTACTTC.

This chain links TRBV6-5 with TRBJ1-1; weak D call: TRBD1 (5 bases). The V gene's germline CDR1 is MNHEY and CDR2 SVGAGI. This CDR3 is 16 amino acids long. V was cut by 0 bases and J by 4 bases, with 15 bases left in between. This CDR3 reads CASSYSRGGGSTEAFF. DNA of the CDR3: TGTGCCAGCAGTTACTCGAGGGGTGGGGGATCCACTGAAGCTTTCTTT.

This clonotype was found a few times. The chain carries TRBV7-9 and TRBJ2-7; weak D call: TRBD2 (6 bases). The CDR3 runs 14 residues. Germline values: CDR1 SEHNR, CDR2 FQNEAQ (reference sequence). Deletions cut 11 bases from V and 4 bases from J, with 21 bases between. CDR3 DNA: TGTGCCTATACAGGCGGGAACACTCAGTACGAGCAGTACTTC. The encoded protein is CAYTGGNTQYEQYF.

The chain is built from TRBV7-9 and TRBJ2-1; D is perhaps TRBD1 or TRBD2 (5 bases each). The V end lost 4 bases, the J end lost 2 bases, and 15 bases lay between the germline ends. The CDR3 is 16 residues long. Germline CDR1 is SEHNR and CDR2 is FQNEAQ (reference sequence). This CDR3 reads CASSSGSGAAYNEQFF. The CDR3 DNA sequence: TGTGCCAGCAGCTCAGGGAGTGGGGCCGCCTACAATGAGCAGTTCTTC. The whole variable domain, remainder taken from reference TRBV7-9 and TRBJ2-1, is DTGVSQNPRHKITKRGQNVTFRCDPISEHNRLYWYRQTLGQGPEFLTYFQNEAQLEKSRLLSDRFSAERPKGSFSTLEIQRTEQGDSAMYLCASSSGSGAAYNEQFFGPGTRLTVL.

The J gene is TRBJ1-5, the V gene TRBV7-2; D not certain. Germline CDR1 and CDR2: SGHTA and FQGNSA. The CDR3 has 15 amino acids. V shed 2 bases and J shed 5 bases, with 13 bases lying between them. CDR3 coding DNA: TGTGCCAGCAGCTTAAGAGTGGGAGAATATCAGCCCCAGCATTTT. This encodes CASSLRVGEYQPQHF. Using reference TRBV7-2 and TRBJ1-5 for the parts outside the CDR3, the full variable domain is GAGVSQSPSNKVTEKGKDVELRCDPISGHTALYWYRQSLGQGLEFLIYFQGNSAPDKSGLPSDRFSAERTGGSVSTLTIQRTQQEDSAVYLCASSLRVGEYQPQHFGDGTRLSIL.

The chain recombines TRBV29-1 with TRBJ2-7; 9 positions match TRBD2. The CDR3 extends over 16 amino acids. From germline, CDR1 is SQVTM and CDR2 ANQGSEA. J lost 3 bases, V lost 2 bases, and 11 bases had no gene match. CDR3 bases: TGCAGCGTTGAATCCTGGACTAGCGAGATCGTCTACGAGCAGTACTTC. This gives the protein CSVESWTSEIVYEQYF.

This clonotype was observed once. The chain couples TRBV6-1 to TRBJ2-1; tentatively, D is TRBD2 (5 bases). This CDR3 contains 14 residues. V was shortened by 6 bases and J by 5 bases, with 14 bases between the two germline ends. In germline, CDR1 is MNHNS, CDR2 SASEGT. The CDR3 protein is CASSAPGSHNEQFF. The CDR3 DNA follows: TGTGCCAGCAGCGCCCCGGGGTCCCACAATGAGCAGTTCTTC.

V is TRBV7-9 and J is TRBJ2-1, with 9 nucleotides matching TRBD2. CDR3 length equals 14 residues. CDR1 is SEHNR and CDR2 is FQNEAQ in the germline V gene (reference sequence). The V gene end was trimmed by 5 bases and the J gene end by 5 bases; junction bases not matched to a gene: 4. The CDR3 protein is CASSLWTSDNEQFF. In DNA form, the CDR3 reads TGTGCCAGCAGCCTCTGGACTAGCGACAATGAGCAGTTCTTC.

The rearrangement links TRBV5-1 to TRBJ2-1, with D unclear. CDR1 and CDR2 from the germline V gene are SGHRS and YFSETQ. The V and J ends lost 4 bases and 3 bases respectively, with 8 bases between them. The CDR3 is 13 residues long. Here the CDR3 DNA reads TGCGCCAGCAGCCCCTTCGACTACAATGAGCAGTTCTTC. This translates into CASSPFDYNEQFF.

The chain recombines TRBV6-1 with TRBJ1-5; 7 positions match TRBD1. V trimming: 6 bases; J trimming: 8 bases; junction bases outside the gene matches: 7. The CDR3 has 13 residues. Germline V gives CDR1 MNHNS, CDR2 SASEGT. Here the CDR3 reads CASSWDREEPQHF. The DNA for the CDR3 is TGTGCCAGCAGCTGGGACAGAGAAGAGCCCCAGCATTTT.

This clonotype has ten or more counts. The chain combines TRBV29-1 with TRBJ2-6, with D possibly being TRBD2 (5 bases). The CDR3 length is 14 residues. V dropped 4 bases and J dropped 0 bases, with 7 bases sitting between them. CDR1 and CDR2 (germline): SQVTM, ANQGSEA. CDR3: CSVGEGSGANVLTF. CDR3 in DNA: TGCAGCGTTGGTGAGGGCTCTGGGGCCAACGTCCTGACTTTC.

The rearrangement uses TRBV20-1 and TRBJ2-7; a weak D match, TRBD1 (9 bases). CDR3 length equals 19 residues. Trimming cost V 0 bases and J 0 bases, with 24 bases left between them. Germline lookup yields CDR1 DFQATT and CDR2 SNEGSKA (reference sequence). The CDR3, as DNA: TGCAGTGCTAGAGACGGACAGGGGCGAACTAGCGGCCTCTCCTACGAGCAGTACTTC. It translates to CSARDGQGRTSGLSYEQYF.

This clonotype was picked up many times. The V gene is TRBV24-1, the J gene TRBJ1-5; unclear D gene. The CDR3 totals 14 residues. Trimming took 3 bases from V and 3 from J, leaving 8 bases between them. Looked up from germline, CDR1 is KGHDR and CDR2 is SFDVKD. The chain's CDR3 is CATSDPWHNQPQHF. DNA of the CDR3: TGTGCCACCAGTGATCCTTGGCACAATCAGCCCCAGCATTTT.

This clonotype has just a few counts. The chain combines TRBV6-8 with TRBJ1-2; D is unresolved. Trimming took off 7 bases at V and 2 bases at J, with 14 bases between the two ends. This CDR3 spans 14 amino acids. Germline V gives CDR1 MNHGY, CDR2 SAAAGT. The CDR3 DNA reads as TGTGCCAGCAATCCCGGGCCAGTCAACTATGGCTACACCTTC. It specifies CASNPGPVNYGYTF.